These 11 T cell receptor beta chains share one sample of origin, sequenced in a study of OX40 agonist ivuxolimab in advanced cancers. Assay used: immunoSEQ multiplex PCR; TCRdb lists only in-frame clones, some missing. The sample shows under 90,000 clones, around 93% of them seen only once. This specimen was CD4+ or CD8+ T cells sorted from blood, taken in a trial of the OX40 agonist ivuxolimab. The source is an adult with an advanced solid tumor such as melanoma, head and neck, liver or kidney cancer.

The CDR3 sequence: CASIDGKTYEQYF. The CDR3 DNA reads as TGTGCCAGCATCGACGGGAAAACCTACGAGCAGTACTTC. The chain recombines TRBV18 with TRBJ2-7; the D gene is possibly TRBD2 (5 bases). Germline loops: CDR1 KGHSH, CDR2 LQKENI. This CDR3 region has 13 residues. Trimming cost V 8 bases and J 2 bases, with 13 bases left between them.

The V call is TRBV28, the J call TRBJ1-2; 10 bases map to TRBD1. Unmatched junction bases numbered 9, after V lost 5 bases and J lost 6 bases. Germline-derived CDR1 and CDR2 are MDHEN and SYDVKM. The CDR3 has 15 residues. CDR3: CASSQTGGAWDGYTF. The CDR3 DNA sequence: TGTGCCAGCAGTCAGACAGGGGGCGCGTGGGATGGCTACACCTTC.

The chain uses TRBV30 and TRBJ2-2; D possibly corresponds to TRBD1 (7 bases). The V gene's germline CDR1 is GTSNPN and CDR2 SVGIG (reference sequence). Deletions cut 5 bases from V and 2 bases from J, with 12 bases between. The CDR3 runs 14 residues. The CDR3 reads CAWFQGGNTGELFF. The DNA for the CDR3 is TGTGCCTGGTTTCAGGGGGGTAACACCGGGGAGCTGTTTTTT.

This rearrangement joins TRBV9 to TRBJ2-2, with D perhaps TRBD1 (6 bases). V lost 4 bases and J 4 bases, leaving 11 bases between the germline ends. CDR1 and CDR2 (germline): SGDLS, YYNGEE. The CDR3 runs 14 residues. Here the CDR3 reads CASSPQGITGELFF. CDR3 DNA sequence: TGTGCCAGCAGCCCCCAGGGGATCACCGGGGAGCTGTTTTTT.

The V gene is TRBV14, the J gene TRBJ2-7, with D possibly being TRBD1 (5 bases). V was pared by 1 base and J by 4 bases, with 17 bases between. CDR3 length: 16 amino acids. Germline V gene lookup returns CDR1 SGHDN and CDR2 FVKESK. CDR3 loop: CASSQVGIQGMYEQYF. The CDR3 DNA reads as TGTGCCAGCAGCCAAGTCGGAATCCAGGGTATGTACGAGCAGTACTTC.

J is TRBJ2-4 and V is TRBV6-1; no clear D gene. CDR3 length equals 10 residues. Germline lookup yields CDR1 MNHNS and CDR2 SASEGT. V was pared by 8 bases and J by 7 bases, with 6 bases between. This chain's CDR3 is CASGDNIQYF. The CDR3 DNA is TGTGCCAGCGGGGATAACATTCAGTACTTC.

The V gene is TRBV7-6, the J gene TRBJ2-1; TRBD1 aligns across 11 bases. Germline trimming cut 5 bases from V and 1 base from J; bases unmatched to any gene: 7. The germline V gene has CDR1 SGHVS and CDR2 FNYEAQ. CDR3 length equals 17 residues. DNA for the CDR3: TGTGCCAGCAGCCGAATCGGACAGGGGGCGTCCTACAATGAGCAGTTCTTC. Its translation is CASSRIGQGASYNEQFF.

This chain links TRBV19 with TRBJ2-1, with a tentative D call TRBD2 (5 bases). V dropped 7 bases and J dropped 0 bases, with 10 bases sitting between them. The CDR3 runs 14 residues. From germline, CDR1 is LNHDA and CDR2 SQIVND (reference sequence). The CDR3 loop is CASKNGISYNEQFF. The CDR3 bases are TGTGCCAGTAAGAACGGGATCTCCTACAATGAGCAGTTCTTC.

V and J are TRBV6-6 and TRBJ1-3; D might be TRBD1 (5 bases). This CDR3 region has 15 residues. From germline, CDR1 is MNHNY and CDR2 SVGAGI (reference sequence). V lost 5 bases to trimming and J lost 4 bases, with 15 bases between them. The CDR3 loop reads CASSHRLTRGNTIYF. CDR3 DNA sequence: TGTGCCAGCAGTCACAGGCTAACGAGAGGAAACACCATATATTTT.

This rearrangement joins TRBV30 to TRBJ1-5, with D unclear. CDR3 size: 14 residues. V shed 0 bases and J shed 2 bases, with 8 bases lying between them. Looked up from germline, CDR1 is GTSNPN and CDR2 is SVGIG (reference sequence). CDR3 region: CAWSVLAGNQPQHF. The CDR3 nucleotides are TGTGCCTGGAGTGTACTCGCGGGCAATCAGCCCCAGCATTTT.

The chain has TRBV7-9 and TRBJ1-4; TRBD1 aligns across 8 bases. Germline trimming cut 3 bases from V and 6 bases from J; bases unmatched to any gene: 6. The germline gives CDR1 SEHNR, CDR2 FQNEAQ (reference sequence). This CDR3 region has 15 residues. CDR3 amino acids: CASSLVGQDYEKLFF. The CDR3 nucleotides are TGTGCCAGCAGCTTGGTGGGACAGGACTATGAAAAACTGTTTTTT.